The 27 T cell receptor beta chains below were found in one sample sequenced in a study of regulatory T cells in long-lasting Graves disease (dated by TCRdb to the early 2020s). This specimen's time point label, per the study, means: persistent/refractory GD, antithyroid drugs over 5 years with positive TRAb. For both TCR sequencing and RNA sequencing, RNA was extracted from PBMCs using TRIzol. Library method: multiplex PCR. TCRdb names Illumina HiSeq 4000 as the instrument used. TCR beta libraries were built with iRepertoire HTBI primers and Arm-PCR amplification of CDR3 regions. The raw public reads went through TCRdb reprocessing: fastp at Q25, MiXCR clone calling, in-frame beta chains kept. Records with the same CDR3 protein are collapsed into one entry carrying the most frequent genes and DNA. The sample records approximately 400,000 distinct CDR3 sequences, about a fifth of which are singletons. Around 20% of the sample rests with the top ten.

The sequenced sample was peripheral blood mononuclear cells (PBMCs), obtained when the disease was refractory, from a patient treated with antithyroid drugs. These receptors were collected from a female donor with Graves disease.

There are many counts of this clonotype. The chain links TRBV7-2 to TRBJ2-7, with 11 bases fitting TRBD2. Losses at the gene ends were 5 bases for V and 2 bases for J; bases not matched to a gene: 5. This CDR3 contains 15 residues. CDR1 and CDR2 from the germline V gene are SGHTA and FQGNSA. The CDR3 is CASSTLAGGTYEQYF. Here the CDR3 DNA reads TGTGCCAGCAGCACCTTAGCGGGAGGGACCTACGAGCAGTACTTC.

The chain combines TRBV10-3 with TRBJ2-2, with 12 bases matching TRBD2. The germline V gene has CDR1 ENHRY and CDR2 SYGVKD. J gave up 0 bases and V 11 bases, and 7 bases lay outside the gene matches. The CDR3 covers 16 residues. CDR3 nucleotides: TGTGCCTCACGGGGGACTAGCGGGCCGAACACCGGGGAGCTGTTTTTT. It codes for CASRGTSGPNTGELFF.

Ten or more counts support this clonotype. The chain employs TRBV7-3 and TRBJ2-1, with D unresolved. V lost 5 bases, J lost 8 bases, and 19 bases lay in between. The CDR3 covers 15 residues. The germline gives CDR1 SGHTA, CDR2 FQGTGA. CDR3 in DNA: TGTGCCAGCAGCCCAAAGTGGGCCCTTAGGGATGAGCAGTTCTTC. Translation gives CASSPKWALRDEQFF.

To note about this clonotype: Given a much more abundant clone one base away, this may be a read error. The rearrangement links TRBV2 to TRBJ1-4; D is unclear. CDR1 and CDR2 (germline): SNHLY, FYNNEI. CDR3 length equals 13 residues. CDR3 DNA sequence: TGTGCCAGCAGTGGCCAGGTTGGGGAAAAACTGTCTTTT. Protein: CASSGQVGEKLSF.

V usage is TRBV6-1 and J usage is TRBJ1-1; D is ambiguous. V was shortened by 8 bases and J by 0 bases, with 10 bases between the two germline ends. The germline V gene encodes CDR1 MNHNS and CDR2 SASEGT. This CDR3 contains 13 residues. CDR3 DNA: TGTGCCAGCGGTAAAATGCTGAACACTGAAGCTTTCTTT. As protein: CASGKMLNTEAFF.

The chain carries TRBV15 and TRBJ1-5, with a tentative D call TRBD1 (6 bases). There are 18 residues in the CDR3. The germline V gene has CDR1 LNHNV and CDR2 YYDKDF (reference sequence). Trimming cost V 4 bases and J 0 bases, with 19 bases left between them. CDR3 sequence (DNA): TGTGCCACCAGCAACGGGACACCGCGAAAAGATAGCAATCAGCCCCAGCATTTT. This gives the protein CATSNGTPRKDSNQPQHF.

This clonotype showed up just once. A much bigger clone sits one base away, suggesting this may be a read error. This chain connects TRBV30 to TRBJ1-1; D not certain. CDR3 length: 13 amino acids. With 3 bases removed from V and 4 bases from J, the gap between germline ends came to 12 bases. CDR1 and CDR2 (germline): GTSNPN, SVGIG (reference sequence). The CDR3 nucleotides are TGTGCCTGGAGAGGTTTGGTGAGCACTGAAGCTTTCTTT. It specifies CAWRGLVSTEAFF.

This clonotype has only one observation. A read error may explain this, as a much larger clone is one base away. The rearrangement joins TRBV19 to TRBJ1-1; 7 bases fit TRBD1. This CDR3 has 16 amino acids. Germline lookup yields CDR1 LNHDA and CDR2 SQIVND (reference sequence). CDR3 DNA: TGTGCCAGTAGGACAAAGGGGGCCCCACGGTGGACTGGAGCTTTCTTT. It yields the protein CASRTKGAPRWTGAFF.

In this sample, this clonotype turned up many times. The chain carries TRBV18 and TRBJ2-5; 9 bases map to TRBD1. V dropped 8 bases and J dropped 5; count of bases not matched to a gene: 9. The germline V gene encodes CDR1 KGHSH and CDR2 LQKENI. CDR3 size: 14 residues. The CDR3 reads CASSPDRGGETQYF. The CDR3 coding sequence is TGTGCCAGCAGCCCGGACAGGGGCGGCGAGACCCAGTACTTC.

The chain combines TRBV3-1 with TRBJ1-5, with TRBD1 matching 8 bases. The germline gives CDR1 LGHDT, CDR2 YNNKEL (reference sequence). Unmatched junction bases numbered 4, after V lost 0 bases and J lost 6 bases. The CDR3 covers 15 residues. The CDR3 DNA is TGTGCCAGCAGCCAAGATCTAACAGGGGGTCAGCCCCAGCATTTT. Its protein product is CASSQDLTGGQPQHF. Full variable domain (rest looked up from reference TRBV3-1 and TRBJ1-5): DTAVSQTPKYLVTQMGNDKSIKCEQNLGHDTMYWYKQDSKKFLKIMFSYNNKELIINETVPNRFSPKSPDKAHLNLHINSLELGDSAVYFCASSQDLTGGQPQHFGDGTRLSIL.

This clonotype was recorded many times. The chain carries TRBV6-1 and TRBJ1-1, with 7 bases lining up with TRBD1. Looked up from germline, CDR1 is MNHNS and CDR2 is SASEGT. CDR3 size: 13 residues. J was trimmed by 1 base and V by 8 bases; bases with no gene match: 4. The CDR3 region has the DNA TGTGCCAGCCAGGGGGAATCGAACACTGAAGCTTTCTTT. Translating gives CASQGESNTEAFF.

This clonotype turned up a few times. The chain combines TRBV5-1 with TRBJ1-1; D not certain. In germline, CDR1 is SGHRS, CDR2 YFSETQ. The CDR3 loop spans 15 amino acids. V lost 7 bases, J lost 1 base, and 17 bases lay in between. Here the CDR3 DNA reads TGCGCCAGCCGCACCGGCACCCTAACGAACACTGAAGCTTTCTTT. It yields the protein CASRTGTLTNTEAFF.

This clonotype has a handful of counts. The rearrangement uses TRBV7-2 and TRBJ2-5; perhaps TRBD1 as D (5 bases). V was clipped by 2 bases and J by 2 bases, with 9 bases between them. Per the germline V gene, CDR1 is SGHTA and CDR2 is FQGNSA. The CDR3 totals 14 residues. CDR3 bases: TGTGCCAGCAGCTTAAGGACACTGCAAGAGACCCAGTACTTC. It is translated as CASSLRTLQETQYF.

In its sample, this clonotype was seen a few times. This chain links TRBV29-1 with TRBJ2-7; 7 bases agree with TRBD2. This CDR3 contains 13 residues. CDR1 and CDR2 (germline): SQVTM, ANQGSEA. V lost 3 bases and J lost 6; bases outside the gene matches: 8. The CDR3 nucleotides are TGCAGCGTTGAGGCGGGAGAGGAAGTCGAGCAGTACTTC. This translates into CSVEAGEEVEQYF.

Here the CDR3 reads CASSLGLPPQETQYF. The CDR3 bases are TGCGCCAGCAGCTTGGGACTTCCTCCCCAAGAGACCCAGTACTTC. The chain employs TRBV5-1 and TRBJ2-5; D call uncertain. Trimming took 0 bases from V and 1 from J, leaving 10 bases between them. The CDR3 spans 15 residues. The germline gives CDR1 SGHRS, CDR2 YFSETQ. Supplemented by reference TRBV5-1 and TRBJ2-5, the full variable domain reads KAGVTQTPRYLIKTRGQQVTLSCSPISGHRSVSWYQQTPGQGLQFLFEYFSETQRNKGNFPGRFSGRQFSNSRSEMNVSTLELGDSALYLCASSLGLPPQETQYFGPGTRLLVL.

This clonotype occurred a few times. The rearrangement uses TRBV3-1 and TRBJ2-7; D not resolved. CDR1 and CDR2 from the germline V gene are LGHDT and YNNKEL (reference sequence). V lost 5 bases and J lost 5, with 7 bases in between. CDR3 size: 11 residues. CDR3 amino acids: CASSFRDEQYF. The CDR3 region has the DNA TGTGCCAGCAGCTTTCGAGACGAGCAGTACTTC.

The gene calls are TRBV7-8 and TRBJ1-6; unclear D gene. CDR3 size: 16 residues. V was shortened by 2 bases and J by 4 bases, with 12 bases between the two germline ends. Germline CDR1 and CDR2: SGHVS and FQNEAQ. CDR3 nucleotides: TGTGCCAGCAGCTTATCGGTGGACTTATATAATTCACCCCTCCACTTT. Amino acids: CASSLSVDLYNSPLHF.

This clonotype was counted many times. CDR3 DNA: TGTGCCAGCACCGACGTTGCTAGCGGGAGATACGAGCAGTACTTC. Amino acid sequence: CASTDVASGRYEQYF. The chain carries TRBV28 and TRBJ2-7; TRBD2 agrees at 10 bases. Germline CDR1 and CDR2: MDHEN and SYDVKM. The CDR3 consists of 15 residues. V was pared by 7 bases and J by 4 bases, with 10 bases of the junction left unmatched.

The gene calls are TRBV18 and TRBJ1-2, with 10 bases identical to TRBD1. J gave up 0 bases and V 2 bases, and 6 bases lay outside the gene matches. From germline, CDR1 is KGHSH and CDR2 LQKENI. This CDR3 contains 17 residues. This CDR3 is CASSPRMGQGSNYGYTF. The CDR3 DNA is TGTGCCAGCTCACCAAGAATGGGACAGGGGTCTAACTATGGCTACACCTTC.

A few counts support this clonotype. The chain uses TRBV30 and TRBJ1-1; 7 nucleotides align to TRBD1. The germline CDR1 and CDR2 sequences are GTSNPN and SVGIG (reference sequence). The J segment lost 4 bases and the V segment lost 4 bases, leaving 12 bases of the junction unmatched. This CDR3 is built from 15 residues. The CDR3 region is CAWTVRGRRGTEAFF. The CDR3 bases are TGTGCCTGGACAGTTAGGGGGCGCAGGGGCACTGAAGCTTTCTTT.

J is TRBJ1-5 and V is TRBV7-3, with D unclear. The V gene lost 3 bases and the J gene lost 5 bases, with 8 bases spanning the gap. Germline-derived CDR1 and CDR2 are SGHTA and FQGTGA. The CDR3 has 13 amino acids. Here the CDR3 reads CASSFLPHQPQHF. The CDR3 nucleotides read TGTGCCAGCAGCTTCCTCCCCCATCAGCCCCAGCATTTT.

This clonotype was detected only a few times. The chain combines TRBV27 with TRBJ2-2; 8 bases are a match to TRBD1. CDR1 and CDR2 from the germline V gene are MNHEY and SMNVEV (reference sequence). After removal of 6 bases from V and 8 bases from J, the junction contained 8 bases not matched to a gene. CDR3 length: 14 residues. CDR3 sequence (DNA): TGTGCCAGCAGAACGGGACAGGAAAGGGGGGAGCTGTTTTTT. Its translation is CASRTGQERGELFF.

This clonotype was detected ten times or more. This chain connects TRBV28 to TRBJ2-5; D might be TRBD1 (6 bases). V dropped 3 bases and J dropped 2 bases, with 7 bases sitting between them. This CDR3 contains 13 residues. Germline V gene data show CDR1 as MDHEN and CDR2 as SYDVKM. The CDR3 bases are TGTGCCAGCAGTTTCAGGGGACAAGAGACCCAGTACTTC. Translated, it gives CASSFRGQETQYF.

This clonotype was seen at least ten times. The chain couples TRBV7-9 to TRBJ2-7; 7 positions agree with TRBD1. Germline lookup yields CDR1 SEHNR and CDR2 FQNEAQ (reference sequence). This CDR3 region has 13 residues. V lost 5 bases and J lost 5; bases outside the gene matches: 6. The DNA for the CDR3 is TGTGCCAGCAGCCGAACCCAGGGGGACGAGCAGTACTTC. Protein: CASSRTQGDEQYF. Full variable domain (outside the CDR3, taken from reference TRBV7-9 and TRBJ2-7): DTGVSQNPRHKITKRGQNVTFRCDPISEHNRLYWYRQTLGQGPEFLTYFQNEAQLEKSRLLSDRFSAERPKGSFSTLEIQRTEQGDSAMYLCASSRTQGDEQYFGPGTRLTVT.

The chain combines TRBV20-1 with TRBJ1-2, with D possibly TRBD1 on 6 matching bases. CDR3 length: 13 amino acids. V dropped 3 bases and J dropped 4 bases, with 12 bases sitting between them. CDR1 is DFQATT and CDR2 is SNEGSKA in the germline V gene (reference sequence). The chain's CDR3 is CSASQGFSYGYTF. The CDR3 nucleotides read TGCAGTGCTAGCCAGGGGTTTAGCTATGGCTACACCTTC.

Ten or more counts support this clonotype. The chain joins TRBV28 to TRBJ2-7; 9 bases line up with TRBD2. This CDR3 is built from 14 residues. Germline loops: CDR1 MDHEN, CDR2 SYDVKM. Losses at the gene ends were 5 bases for V and 7 bases for J; bases not matched to a gene: 9. CDR3 nucleotides: TGTGCCAGCAGTCGTAGCGGGGGAGTGAGGGAGCAGTACTTC. Translated, it gives CASSRSGGVREQYF.

This clonotype occurred a few times. The chain uses TRBV20-1 and TRBJ1-5; 8 bases are shared with TRBD1. V gave up 5 bases and J gave up 6 bases; unmatched junction bases: 9. CDR1 and CDR2 (germline): DFQATT, SNEGSKA (reference sequence). The CDR3 has 14 amino acids. In nucleotides, the CDR3 is TGCAGTGCTTCCAAACGACAGGGGTCTCAGCCCCAGCATTTT. It translates to CSASKRQGSQPQHF.